This is a list of T cell receptor beta chains from one sample in a study of blood T cell repertoires in COVID-19. Assay used: immunoSEQ multiplex PCR; TCRdb lists only in-frame clones, some missing. Among some 88,000 clones listed, around 75% were seen once. Sequenced: peripheral blood. The receptor source for this set is a human donor in a cohort sampled during active COVID-19. CDR3s include the opening cysteine and the closing phenylalanine or tryptophan. D genes are given only for firm matches. Expanded clones get a size class; other rows say once, few or many, or leave the size out.

TRBD2 | - | TRBJ2-5 | TRBV19 | TGTGCCAGTAGTGTGACTAGCGGGGTAGAGACCCAGTACTTC | CASSVTSGVETQYF
TRBD1 | - | TRBJ1-4 | TRBV19 | TGTGCCAGTAGTATACAGGGGGCCGGTGAAAAACTGTTTTTT | CASSIQGAGEKLFF
- | - | TRBJ1-5 | TRBV7-8 | TGTGCCAGCAGCTTCGGGATCAATCAGCCCCAGCATTTT | CASSFGINQPQHF
TRBD1 | - | TRBJ2-3 | TRBV5-5 | TGTGCCAGCAGCCTAACGATGACCGGGACAGGCACAGATACGCAGTATTTT | CASSLTMTGTGTDTQYF
TRBD1 | - | TRBJ1-6 | TRBV5-1 | TGCGCCAGCAGCCTGACAGGGTATGATTCACCCCTCCACTTT | CASSLTGYDSPLHF
- | once | TRBJ1-3 | TRBV7-2 | TGTGCCAGCAGCCGAGGGAGGAACACCATATATTTT | CASSRGRNTIYF
TRBD2 | - | TRBJ2-7 | TRBV2 | TGTGCCAGCAGTGAAAGCCTAGCGGGTGCCTACGAGCAGTACTTC | CASSESLAGAYEQYF
TRBD2 | - | TRBJ2-5 | TRBV2 | TGTGCCAGCAGTGAGGGACTAGCGGGAGGGATTGGAGAGACCCAGTACTTC | CASSEGLAGGIGETQYF
TRBD2 | - | TRBJ2-1 | TRBV29-1 | TGCAGCGTACGGGCCGGGACTAGCGGCGACAATGAGCAGTTCTTC | CSVRAGTSGDNEQFF
- | - | TRBJ2-1 | TRBV21-1 | TGTGCCAGCAGCAAGGAGGAGACAGGCTACAATGAGCAGTTCTTC | CASSKEETGYNEQFF
TRBD2 | - | TRBJ2-5 | TRBV5-1 | TGCGCCAGCAGCTTAGTCAGCGGGAGGGAAGAGACCCAGTACTTC | CASSLVSGREETQYF
- | few | TRBJ2-7 | TRBV9 | TGTGCCAGCAGCGTAACCGGGACTTTTTCCTACGAGCAGTACTTC | CASSVTGTFSYEQYF
- | few | TRBJ2-2 | TRBV5-4 | TGTGCCAGCAGCCCCGCCGGGTTGGCGTACGGGGAGCTGTTTTTT | CASSPAGLAYGELFF
- | - | TRBJ2-2 | TRBV7-9 | TGTGCCAGCAGCTCACGGGAAGCCAACACCGGGGAGCTGTTTTTT | CASSSREANTGELFF
- | - | TRBJ2-3 | TRBV9 | TGTGCCAGCAGCGGACAGCAGGACGCGGATACGCAGTATTTT | CASSGQQDADTQYF
- | - | TRBJ2-6 | TRBV28 | TGTGCCAGCACTCACGGGGGCTCTGGGGCCAACGTCCTGACTTTC | CASTHGGSGANVLTF
TRBD1 | - | TRBJ2-7 | TRBV10-3 | TGTGCCATCAGTGAGTTAGGGACAGGGGACGAGCAGTACTTC | CAISELGTGDEQYF
TRBD2 | few | TRBJ2-3 | TRBV4-2 | TGTGCCAGCAGCCAAGGTAGCGGGGACGATACGCAGTATTTT | CASSQGSGDDTQYF
TRBD1 | - | TRBJ2-1 | TRBV19 | TGTGCCAGTAGACGGACAGGGGGCAATGAGCAGTTCTTC | CASRRTGGNEQFF
TRBD1 | few | TRBJ1-5 | TRBV28 | TGTGCCAGCGGGACAGGGGACCAGCCCCAGCATTTT | CASGTGDQPQHF
- | few | TRBJ2-3 | TRBV7-9 | TGTGCCAGCAGCTTAGTTGAGGGGGACACAGATACGCAGTATTTT | CASSLVEGDTDTQYF
TRBD2 | - | TRBJ2-5 | TRBV19 | TGTGCCAGCAGGACTAGCGGGGGGTCAGAGACCCAGTACTTC | CASRTSGGSETQYF
TRBD1 | - | TRBJ1-2 | TRBV6-4 | TGTGCCAGCAACGACTTGGACAGGAACTATGGCTACACCTTC | CASNDLDRNYGYTF
- | - | TRBJ2-3 | TRBV2 | TGTGCCAGCAGCCCCAGACAGCCAGGCACAGATACGCAGTATTTT | CASSPRQPGTDTQYF
- | - | TRBJ1-2 | TRBV7-8 | TGTGCCAGCAGCCCCCTACTACAGGGCAGACGGAGCTATGGCTACACCTTC | CASSPLLQGRRSYGYTF
- | few | TRBJ2-7 | TRBV5-4 | TGTGCCAGCAGTACCGTTGGAGGTGAGCAGTACTTC | CASSTVGGEQYF
TRBD2 | - | TRBJ2-1 | TRBV5-6 | TGTGCCAGCAGCTTGGCCGGGGGAGGGCCCGACAATGAGCAGTTCTTC | CASSLAGGGPDNEQFF
- | - | TRBJ2-2 | TRBV10-3 | TGTGCCACCAGGACTACAGACGAATACACCGGGGAGCTGTTTTTT | CATRTTDEYTGELFF
TRBD2 | - | TRBJ2-1 | TRBV10-3 | TGTGCCATCAGTCCAACCCTGACTAGCGGTGACAATGAGCAGTTCTTC | CAISPTLTSGDNEQFF
- | - | TRBJ2-2 | TRBV6-6 | TGTGCCAGCAGTCCTCTGGGGAGAGGCACCGGGGAGCTGTTTTTT | CASSPLGRGTGELFF
- | - | TRBJ1-5 | TRBV28 | TGTGCGGGAGGGAGTAATCAGCCCCAGCATTTT | CAGGSNQPQHF
- | - | TRBJ2-5 | TRBV5-6 | TGTGCCAGCAGCTTTAACTATCAAGAGACCCAGTACTTC | CASSFNYQETQYF